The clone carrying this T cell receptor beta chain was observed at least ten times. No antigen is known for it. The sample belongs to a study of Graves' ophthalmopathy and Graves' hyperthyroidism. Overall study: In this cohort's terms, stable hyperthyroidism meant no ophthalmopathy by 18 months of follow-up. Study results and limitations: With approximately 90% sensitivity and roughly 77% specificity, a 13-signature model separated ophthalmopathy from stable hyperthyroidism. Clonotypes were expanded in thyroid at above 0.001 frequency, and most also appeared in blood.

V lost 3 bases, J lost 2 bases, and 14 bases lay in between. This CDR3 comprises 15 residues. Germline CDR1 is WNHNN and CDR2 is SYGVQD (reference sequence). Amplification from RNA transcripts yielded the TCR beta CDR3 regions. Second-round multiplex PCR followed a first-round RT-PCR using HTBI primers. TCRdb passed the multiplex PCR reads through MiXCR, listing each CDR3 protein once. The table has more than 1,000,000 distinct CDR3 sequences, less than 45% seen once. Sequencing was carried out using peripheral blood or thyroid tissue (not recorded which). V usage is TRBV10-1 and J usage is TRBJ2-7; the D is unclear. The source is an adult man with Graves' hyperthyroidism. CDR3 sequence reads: CASSDGALYPYEQYF. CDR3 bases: TGCGCCAGCAGTGACGGTGCCCTATATCCCTACGAGCAGTACTTC.